The 9 T cell receptor beta chains presented below share a single source sample, sequenced in a study of a mutant IDH1 vaccine in newly diagnosed glioma. Generated by immunoSEQ multiplex PCR, the TCRdb table keeps only in-frame clones and is missing some. The sample contains some 48,000 clones, 65% to 80% of which appear only once. Time point in this sample: week 35, safety follow-up. A 20-mer mutant IDH1 peptide at 300 ug was injected subcutaneously with topical imiquimod. Antigens for these TCRs are unknown. Specimen: PBMCs, collected from a glioma patient whose treatment included an IDH1 peptide vaccine. The receptors were gathered from a man aged 40-49 years with glioma.

The chain links TRBV25-1 to TRBJ1-1; the match to TRBD1 covers 8 bases. The CDR3 loop spans 15 amino acids. J gave up 0 bases and V 3 bases, and 3 bases lay outside the gene matches. Germline V lookup: CDR1 MGHDK, CDR2 SYGVNS. In nucleotides, the CDR3 is TGTGCCAGCAGTGATCAGGGGGCCATGAACACTGAAGCTTTCTTT. It is translated as CASSDQGAMNTEAFF. The complete variable domain, with remaining parts taken from reference TRBV25-1 and TRBJ1-1, reads EADIYQTPRYLVIGTGKKITLECSQTMGHDKMYWYQQDPGMELHLIHYSYGVNSTEKGDLSSESTVSRIRTEHFPLTLESARPSHTSQYLCASSDQGAMNTEAFFGQGTRLTVV.

The sample holds one count of this clone. The V and J genes are TRBV6-6 and TRBJ1-2; D perhaps matches TRBD1 (5 bases). Per the germline V gene, CDR1 is MNHNY and CDR2 is SVGAGI (reference sequence). The CDR3 covers 14 residues. The V and J ends lost 5 bases and 6 bases respectively, with 16 bases between them. The CDR3 here is CASSGRMGEDGYTF. The CDR3, as DNA: TGTGCCAGCAGTGGGCGGATGGGGGAAGATGGCTACACCTTC.

The rearrangement joins TRBV5-1 to TRBJ1-2; the D is unclear. The V gene's germline CDR1 is SGHRS and CDR2 YFSETQ. The CDR3 length is 12 residues. The V end lost 4 bases, the J end lost 1 base, and 5 bases lay between the germline ends. CDR3: CASSPFNYGYTF. CDR3 nucleotides: TGCGCCAGCAGCCCTTTTAACTATGGCTACACCTTC.

The chain links TRBV6-4 to TRBJ1-2; 8 bases fit TRBD1. The CDR3 is made up of 13 amino acids. Germline-derived CDR1 and CDR2 are MRHNA and SNTAGT. The ends lost 4 bases at V and 7 bases at J; junction bases unmatched: 5. The CDR3 loop is CASSATGVGGYTF. The CDR3 DNA is TGTGCCAGCAGTGCGACAGGGGTAGGTGGCTACACCTTC.

The V and J genes are TRBV18 and TRBJ2-3; D is unclear. CDR3 length: 12 residues. Trimming left V 3 bases short and J 2 bases short, with 3 bases between. Germline V gives CDR1 KGHSH, CDR2 LQKENI. The CDR3 here is CASSPNTDTQYF. The CDR3, as DNA: TGTGCCAGCTCACCCAACACAGATACGCAGTATTTT.

The V gene is TRBV6-5, the J gene TRBJ1-1; D is uncertain. Germline CDR1 reads MNHEY; CDR2 reads SVGAGI. The V end was cut by 1 base, the J end by 3 bases, with 0 bases between. The CDR3 sequence is 11 residues long. The CDR3 coding sequence is TGTGCCAGCAGTTACTACACTGAAGCTTTCTTT. Translation: CASSYYTEAFF.

This clone was recorded once. The V gene is TRBV29-1, the J gene TRBJ2-3; possible D gene TRBD1, 6 bases. The V end was cut by 7 bases, the J end by 5 bases, with 10 bases between. CDR1 and CDR2 (germline): SQVTM, ANQGSEA. The CDR3 length is 11 residues. The CDR3: CSAGQLDTQYF. In nucleotides, the CDR3 is TGCAGCGCCGGACAGCTAGATACGCAGTATTTT.

The chain has TRBV11-3 and TRBJ1-1; tentatively, D is TRBD1 (5 bases). Between the trimmed V and J ends, which lost 4 bases and 1 base, there was a span of 7 bases. This CDR3 has 13 residues. Germline lookup yields CDR1 SGHNT and CDR2 YENEEA. The CDR3 sequence is CASSSTGNTEAFF. CDR3 nucleotides: TGTGCCAGCAGCTCCACAGGGAACACTGAAGCTTTCTTT.

This chain uses TRBV19 with TRBJ2-5; 12 bases align to TRBD1. After removal of 5 bases from V and 5 bases from J, the junction contained 6 bases not matched to a gene. The CDR3 has 15 amino acids. Germline CDR1 LNHDA, CDR2 SQIVND (reference sequence). Written as DNA, the CDR3 is TGTGCCAGTAGTCGCCGGGACAGGGGGCGGGAGACCCAGTACTTC. As protein: CASSRRDRGRETQYF.